This is a list of T cell receptor beta chains from one sample in a study of shared clonotypes between healthy human individuals. Profiling relied on immunoSEQ multiplex PCR, and the TCRdb table lists in-frame clones only, not all of them. The profile covers fewer than 1.6 million clones, with roughly 98.5% appearing a single time and 0.36% taken by the ten largest. Sequencing was carried out using naive CD4+ T cells sorted from blood. These receptors were obtained from a man aged 30 to 45 in good health. The CDR3 runs from the conserved cysteine through the conserved F or W. Each record gives: J gene, D gene, clone size, V gene, CDR3 DNA, CDR3 protein. D genes are given only for firm matches. Expanded clones get a size class; other rows say once, few or many, or leave the size out.

TRBJ2-7 . . TRBV27 TGTGCCAGCGGACACGAGCAGTACTTC CASGHEQYF
TRBJ2-5 . . TRBV30 TGTGCCTGGAGTGGGGTAGAGCAAGAGACCCAGTACTTC CAWSGVEQETQYF
TRBJ2-2 TRBD1 once TRBV14 TGTGCCAGCAGCCACCTCGGGACAGGGGACGTCGGGGAGCTGTTTTTT CASSHLGTGDVGELFF
TRBJ2-7 TRBD2 . TRBV29-1 TGCAGCGTTGGTGGGGCGGGAGAGTCCTACGAGCAGTACTTC CSVGGAGESYEQYF
TRBJ1-1 . . TRBV6-5 TGTGCCAGCAGAGGGTATCGCAAGAACACTGAAGCTTTCTTT CASRGYRKNTEAFF
TRBJ2-1 TRBD2 . TRBV11-2 TGTGCCAGCAGCTTGGCGGGAGCGGCCTACAATGAGCAGTTCTTC CASSLAGAAYNEQFF
TRBJ1-5 . . TRBV29-1 TGCAGCGTCTGCACAGGGACCAATCAGCCCCAGCATTTT CSVCTGTNQPQHF
TRBJ2-5 . . TRBV18 TGTGCCAGCTCAACCATTGGGCTAGCGCGAGAGACCCAGTACTTC CASSTIGLARETQYF
TRBJ2-7 . . TRBV18 TGTGCCAGCTCACCACTGAGCCAAAACGAGCAGTACTTC CASSPLSQNEQYF
TRBJ2-7 . . TRBV28 TGTGCCAGCAGTTCCGACAGACCCTACGAGCAGTACTTC CASSSDRPYEQYF
TRBJ2-6 . . TRBV21-1 TGTGCCAGCGGCCGGGACAGACGGATCTTTGGGGCCAACGTCCTGACTTTC CASGRDRRIFGANVLTF
TRBJ2-1 . . TRBV6-1 TGTGCCAGCAGTGCAGAAGTTTTTTCCTACAATGAGCAGTTCTTC CASSAEVFSYNEQFF
TRBJ2-7 . . TRBV2 TGTGCCAGCAGTGAAGCTGGCCTAGGTAGCTACGAGCAGTACTTC CASSEAGLGSYEQYF
TRBJ1-5 . . TRBV5-5 TGTGCCAGCAGCTTGGAACAGGCCGACAATCAGCCCCAGCATTTT CASSLEQADNQPQHF
TRBJ2-1 . . TRBV2 TGTGCCAGCCGGGTGGGTGTCGGGTCCTACAATGAGCAGTTCTTC CASRVGVGSYNEQFF
TRBJ2-2 . . TRBV5-1 TGCGCCAGCAGCTTGGGCCCTGGACAAAACACCGGGGAGCTGTTTTTT CASSLGPGQNTGELFF
TRBJ2-7 TRBD2 . TRBV10-3 TGTGCCATCAGTGAGTCAGGTCTAGCGGCCTACGAGCAGTACTTC CAISESGLAAYEQYF
TRBJ2-1 . once TRBV5-5 TGTGCCAGCAGCCCTACTCAGGGCAATGAGCAGTTCTTC CASSPTQGNEQFF
TRBJ2-7 . . TRBV28 TGTGCCAGCACGCGGTTCTTCGGTTACGAGCAGTACTTC CASTRFFGYEQYF
TRBJ2-1 . . TRBV30 TGTGCCTGGATGGGGGAAAATGAGCAGTTCTTC CAWMGENEQFF
TRBJ2-1 . . TRBV6-6 TGTGCCAGCAGCCTCCCAGGGAGCTCCTACAATGAGCAGTTCTTC CASSLPGSSYNEQFF
TRBJ2-3 TRBD2 . TRBV15 TGTGCCACCAGCATGCAGCGGGGTCCATCCTTAGGCACAGATACGCAGTATTTT CATSMQRGPSLGTDTQYF
TRBJ2-5 TRBD2 . TRBV25-1 TGTGCCAGCAGTGAATATTTGGGGGGGAAAGCCGAGACCCAGTACTTC CASSEYLGGKAETQYF
TRBJ2-1 TRBD2 . TRBV11-2 TGTGCCAGCAGCTTATTAGGACTAGCGGGAGAAGGATCTTACAATGAGCAGTTCTTC CASSLLGLAGEGSYNEQFF
TRBJ1-5 . . TRBV10-3 TGTGCCATCAGCGGAACTCCCGGGACGGGACTGCAGCCCCAGCATTTT CAISGTPGTGLQPQHF
TRBJ2-1 TRBD2 once TRBV5-1 TGCGCCAGCAGCTTGGGTTTGACTAGCGGGAGGGATGAGCAGTTCTTC CASSLGLTSGRDEQFF
TRBJ2-7 . . TRBV30 TGTGCCTGGAGTGACGGGCGTCCCGGCGAGAAGTACTTC CAWSDGRPGEKYF
TRBJ2-3 TRBD2 . TRBV4-2 TGTGCCAGCAGCCGAAATCCCGCGGGAGCGACAGATACGCAGTATTTT CASSRNPAGATDTQYF
TRBJ2-2 . . TRBV7-8 TGTGCCAGCAGCCGGAGGCGGGTGAACACCGGGGAGCTGTTTTTT CASSRRRVNTGELFF
TRBJ2-7 . . TRBV6-5 TGTGCCAGCAGTTATGGGGTCGGACGAAGCTACGAGCAGTACTTC CASSYGVGRSYEQYF
TRBJ1-1 . . TRBV11-3 TGTGCCAGCAGGACGACGAACACTGAAGCTTTCTTT CASRTTNTEAFF
TRBJ1-5 TRBD1 once TRBV28 TGTGCCAGCAGTCTTCCGGGACAGGGACGAGGGGGCAATCAGCCCCAGCATTTT CASSLPGQGRGGNQPQHF
TRBJ2-7 TRBD2 . TRBV29-1 TGCAGCGTTCACTCTAGCGGAGCCTACGAGCAGTACTTC CSVHSSGAYEQYF
TRBJ2-2 . . TRBV5-1 TGCGCCAGCTACGCGGGCCAGCTAAACACCGGGGAGCTGTTTTTT CASYAGQLNTGELFF
TRBJ2-7 . . TRBV2 TGTGCCAGCAGCGGGGGACAGCAGGGCGAGCAGTACTTC CASSGGQQGEQYF
TRBJ2-2 . . TRBV6-1 TGTGCCAGCAGTGAAGGGAGCCGGGGTTCGACCGGGGAGCTGTTTTTT CASSEGSRGSTGELFF
TRBJ2-1 TRBD1 . TRBV2 TGTGCCAGCAGGGTTAACCGGGACAGAGACAATGAGCAGTTCTTC CASRVNRDRDNEQFF
TRBJ2-5 TRBD1 . TRBV5-1 TGCGCCAGCAGCTTCGTAATGGGACAGCAAGAGACCCAGTACTTC CASSFVMGQQETQYF
TRBJ2-3 TRBD2 . TRBV7-6 TGTGCCAGCAGTCTAAGCGGGAGAGGCACAGATACGCAGTATTTT CASSLSGRGTDTQYF
TRBJ2-7 TRBD2 . TRBV5-4 TGTGCCAGCAGCTTAGCCGGGACTAGCGGCTACGAGCAGTACTTC CASSLAGTSGYEQYF